The 31 T cell receptor beta chains given below trace back to one sample, sequenced in a study of molecular identifiers for immune sequencing clone quantification. Each CDR3 protein is one row after TCRdb ran MiXCR on the PCR reads. Seen here are around 94,000 distinct CDR3 sequences, about 35% observed once, and the top ten hold 9.5% to 10%. Sequenced material: naive CD8+ T cells from blood, with Jurkat cell RNA spiked in. Described subset: FACS-sorted CD8+CD4-CCR7+CD45RA+ naive T cells. These receptors all stem from a human donor in good health. Some libraries in this study had Jurkat cell RNA spiked in.

Comments on this clonotype: This may be a read error, as it is one base from a much larger clone. This sequence joins TRBV19 and TRBJ2-2; possible D gene TRBD2, 5 bases. This CDR3 comprises 11 residues. Germline-derived CDR1 and CDR2 are LNHDA and SQIVND (reference sequence). CDR3 coding DNA: TGTGCCAGTAGCAGTCCCGGGGAGCAGTTTTTT. This sequence encodes CASSSPGEQFF.

The table lists this clonotype with many counts. This rearrangement joins TRBV7-3 to TRBJ2-3; 11 nucleotides agree with TRBD2. The germline V gene has CDR1 SGHTA and CDR2 FQGTGA. With 0 bases clipped from V and 4 bases from J, the junction kept 9 bases outside the gene matches. There are 18 residues in the CDR3. CDR3 residues: CASSLTVLAGGPPDTQYF. The DNA of the CDR3 is TGTGCCAGCAGCTTAACGGTCCTAGCGGGAGGTCCCCCAGATACGCAGTATTTT.

Many counts were recorded for this clonotype. The gene calls are TRBV29-1 and TRBJ2-1; D is ambiguous. The ends were cut back, 8 bases at V and 7 bases at J, with 15 bases in the middle. Germline lookup yields CDR1 SQVTM and CDR2 ANQGSEA. The CDR3 contains 12 residues. CDR3 nucleotide sequence: TGCAGCACAATTACGTTGGGGAATGAGCAGTTCTTC. Its protein product is CSTITLGNEQFF.

This clonotype was recorded a few times. The genes are TRBV19 and TRBJ2-3, with no clear D. Trimming removed 4 bases at V and 2 bases at J, with 7 bases between. The CDR3 has 13 residues. The germline CDR1 and CDR2 sequences are LNHDA and SQIVND (reference sequence). The CDR3 DNA reads TGTGCCAGTAGTAACACCTACACAGATACGCAGTATTTT. Amino acids: CASSNTYTDTQYF.

As regards this clonotype: This clone may be a read error of a much larger clone one base away. The chain recombines TRBV7-9 with TRBJ2-7; maybe TRBD1 (6 bases). Germline CDR1 is SEHNR and CDR2 is FQNEAQ (reference sequence). This CDR3 is built from 15 residues. The germline V and J ends were trimmed by 5 bases and 1 base, with 15 bases remaining between them. This CDR3 is CASSPGSGVSYEQYF. The CDR3 nucleotides are TGTGCCAGCAGCCCAGGGTCAGGGGTGTCCTACGAGCAGTACTTC. The full variable domain, with the rest looked up from reference TRBV7-9 and TRBJ2-7, is DTGVSQNPRHKITKRGQNVTFRCDPISEHNRLYWYRQTLGQGPEFLTYFQNEAQLEKSRLLSDRFSAERPKGSFSTLEIQRTEQGDSAMYLCASSPGSGVSYEQYFGPGTRLTVT.

This chain uses TRBV29-1 with TRBJ2-1; 9 bases agree with TRBD2. Looked up from germline, CDR1 is SQVTM and CDR2 is ANQGSEA. The CDR3 is made up of 14 amino acids. J lost 4 bases, V lost 7 bases, and 8 bases had no gene match. CDR3 nucleotides: TGCAGCGGGGTTAGCGGGAGATGGTACAATGAGCAGTTCTTC. It codes for CSGVSGRWYNEQFF.

This chain joins TRBV4-1 and TRBJ2-2; no definite D call. CDR1 is MGHRA and CDR2 is YSYEKL in the germline V gene. CDR3 length equals 17 residues. Trimming removed 0 bases at V and 4 bases at J, with 15 bases between. CDR3 DNA sequence: TGCGCCAGCAGCCAAGAACTGGCAGCTCGCGGCACCGGGGAGCTGTTTTTT. Protein product: CASSQELAARGTGELFF.

Details on this clonotype: Because the CDR3 is missing its conserved closing phenylalanine or tryptophan, this is likely a read error. This chain uses TRBV20-1 with TRBJ1-4; D uncertain. The germline CDR1 and CDR2 sequences are DFQATT and SNEGSKA (reference sequence). This CDR3 contains 15 residues. V lost 0 bases and J lost 3, with 11 bases in between. CDR3 loop: CSARDHQKSNEKLFL. CDR3 sequence (DNA): TGCAGTGCTAGAGACCACCAGAAGTCTAATGAAAAACTGTTTTTA.

This clonotype was found a few times. The chain employs TRBV4-3 and TRBJ2-1; 7 nucleotides align to TRBD2. The CDR3 contains 17 residues. Unmatched junction bases numbered 10, after V lost 0 bases and J lost 5 bases. The germline V gene has CDR1 LGHNA and CDR2 YSLEER. CDR3 nucleotide sequence: TGCGCCAGCAGCCAAGAGAGCCCGGGACTATTGAACAATGAGCAGTTCTTC. It specifies CASSQESPGLLNNEQFF.

The chain is built from TRBV5-3 and TRBJ1-4; D is perhaps TRBD1 (5 bases). TRBV5-3 is an ORF, with its function uncertain. The germline V and J ends were trimmed by 8 bases and 7 bases, with 18 bases remaining between them. This CDR3 comprises 14 residues. Written as DNA, the CDR3 is TGTGCCAGCAGTTCGTCAGGGATTCGTGAAAAACTGTTTTTT. It specifies CASSSSGIREKLFF.

Comments on this clonotype: An end of the junction does not agree with germline; a read error may underlie this. The chain joins TRBV3-1 to TRBJ2-2; 10 bases fit TRBD2. The germline gives CDR1 LGHDT, CDR2 YNNKEL (reference sequence). The CDR3 has 15 amino acids. This CDR3 reads CASSHLTSGTGELIF. Here the CDR3 DNA reads TGTGCCAGCAGCCACCTCACTAGCGGGACCGGGGAGCTGATTTTT.

By its share, this clonotype is medium-sized. This sequence joins TRBV7-6 and TRBJ2-3; no firm D call. Germline V gene lookup returns CDR1 SGHVS and CDR2 FNYEAQ. The CDR3 sequence is 15 residues long. V lost 1 base, J lost 1 base, and 9 bases lay in between. Here the CDR3 reads CASSLGLSRTDTQYF. DNA for the CDR3: TGTGCCAGCAGCTTAGGTCTCAGCCGCACAGATACGCAGTATTTT.

In its sample, this clonotype was seen many times. The genes are TRBV5-1 and TRBJ2-5, with TRBD1 matching over 7 bases. The V and J ends lost 6 bases and 4 bases, in that order; junction bases with no gene match: 12. CDR1 is SGHRS, CDR2 YFSETQ, per germline. The CDR3 runs to 15 residues. For the CDR3, the DNA is TGCGCCAGCACCCCACCAGAGACAGGGAGAGAGACCCAGTACTTC. This encodes CASTPPETGRETQYF.

The rearrangement uses TRBV7-8 and TRBJ2-1, with 12 positions matching TRBD2. Germline V CDR1 and CDR2: SGHVS, FQNEAQ. The CDR3 consists of 18 residues. Trimming took 2 bases from V and 6 from J; bases not matched to a gene: 11. The CDR3, as DNA: TGTGCCAGCAGCTTATTATGGAAGGAACTAGCGGGAGGCAATGAGCAGTTCTTC. Translation gives CASSLLWKELAGGNEQFF.

With respect to this clonotype: One base away lies a much larger clone, so this may be a sequencing read error. The gene calls are TRBV4-1 and TRBJ1-2; D is perhaps TRBD1 (6 bases). Trimming removed 1 base from V and 8 bases from J, with 17 bases in between. CDR1 MGHRA and CDR2 YSYEKL come from the germline V gene. The CDR3 extends over 15 amino acids. For the CDR3, the DNA is TGCGCCAGCAGCCAAGTAGATAACAGGGAACAAGGCTACACCTTC. Translation gives CASSQVDNREQGYTF.

Note on this clonotype: Possible read error: a much larger clone is one base away. The CDR3 DNA reads as TGTGCCAGCGGTTTTGGGGCACTGATGAACACTGAAGCTTTCTTT. It is translated as CASGFGALMNTEAFF. The gene calls are TRBV28 and TRBJ1-1; the D gene is possibly TRBD1 (5 bases). Germline values: CDR1 MDHEN, CDR2 SYDVKM. The CDR3 length is 15 residues.

This clonotype was found many times. The chain couples TRBV7-9 to TRBJ2-4; D unresolved. Germline CDR1 and CDR2: SEHNR and FQNEAQ (reference sequence). The CDR3 is 10 amino acids. The V end was cut by 8 bases, the J end by 7 bases, with 6 bases between. CDR3 sequence: CASSDNIQYF. CDR3 nucleotides: TGTGCCAGCTCAGATAACATTCAGTACTTC.

This chain links TRBV11-2 with TRBJ2-1, with 8 bases fitting TRBD2. The J segment lost 8 bases and the V segment lost 5 bases, leaving 5 bases of the junction unmatched. The germline V gene encodes CDR1 SGHAT and CDR2 FQNNGV. CDR3 length equals 13 residues. CDR3 amino acids: CASSPGGGYEQFF. CDR3 DNA: TGTGCCAGCAGCCCCGGGGGGGGGTATGAGCAGTTCTTC.

In this sample, this clonotype turned up a few times. V usage is TRBV4-3 and J usage is TRBJ2-7; 7 bases are a match to TRBD2. CDR1 is LGHNA and CDR2 is YSLEER in the germline V gene. The V segment lost 8 bases and the J segment 2 bases; nucleotides outside the gene matches: 9. The CDR3 spans 14 residues. This CDR3 reads CASGESLAAYEQYF. In DNA, the CDR3 is TGCGCCAGCGGCGAGTCGCTAGCGGCCTACGAGCAGTACTTC.

This sequence joins TRBV2 and TRBJ1-2; D gene uncertain. Deletions cut 8 bases from V and 4 bases from J, with 11 bases between. This CDR3 region has 12 residues. Germline V gene lookup returns CDR1 SNHLY and CDR2 FYNNEI. The CDR3 loop reads CASGPPPYGYTF. CDR3 nucleotide sequence: TGTGCCAGCGGTCCTCCCCCCTATGGCTACACCTTC. Based on the CDR3 plus reference TRBV2 and TRBJ1-2, the full variable domain is EPEVTQTPSHQVTQMGQEVILRCVPISNHLYFYWYRQILGQKVEFLVSFYNNEISEKSEIFDDQFSVERPDGSNFTLKIRSTKLEDSAMYFCASGPPPYGYTFGSGTRLTVV.

This clonotype was detected only once. The chain couples TRBV7-9 to TRBJ2-2; 7 nucleotides align to TRBD2. V lost 3 bases and J lost 4; bases outside the gene matches: 2. Germline V gene data show CDR1 as SEHNR and CDR2 as FQNEAQ (reference sequence). The CDR3 runs 14 residues. The CDR3 sequence: CASSFREATGELFF. CDR3 coding DNA: TGTGCCAGCAGCTTCCGGGAGGCCACCGGGGAGCTGTTTTTT.

The chain employs TRBV10-3 and TRBJ2-1; D is possibly TRBD1 (7 bases). Germline V lookup: CDR1 ENHRY, CDR2 SYGVKD. CDR3 length: 12 residues. The V end lost 8 bases, the J end lost 5 bases, and 10 bases lay between the germline ends. CDR3 nucleotide sequence: TGTGCCATCGGCAGGGGGGACAATGAGCAGTTCTTC. Its translation: CAIGRGDNEQFF.

V usage is TRBV6-2 or TRBV6-3 and J usage is TRBJ2-4, with D hard to call. Germline assignment: CDR1 MNHEY and CDR2 SVGEGT. Trimming stripped 2 bases from V and 0 bases from J, with 11 bases between. CDR3 length: 16 residues. This chain's CDR3 is CASSYVKDIAKNIQYF. DNA for the CDR3: TGTGCCAGCAGTTACGTCAAGGATATAGCCAAAAACATTCAGTACTTC.

About this clonotype itself: The junction and the germline gene differ at one end; a read error may be behind it. The J gene is TRBJ1-1, the V gene TRBV7-9; D not certain. The CDR3 covers 13 residues. Germline loops: CDR1 SEHNR, CDR2 FQNEAQ (reference sequence). CDR3 region: CASSVPEDTGAFF. DNA for the CDR3: TGTGCCAGCAGCGTCCCAGAAGACACTGGAGCTTTCTTT.

This clonotype was observed a handful of times. This chain links TRBV28 with TRBJ2-1; D not resolved. The CDR3 consists of 14 residues. Looked up from germline, CDR1 is MDHEN and CDR2 is SYDVKM. The V and J ends lost 1 base and 2 bases respectively, with 6 bases between them. For the CDR3, the DNA is TGTGCCAGCAGTTTATTGGCAGCCTACAATGAGCAGTTCTTC. Its protein product is CASSLLAAYNEQFF.

Comments on this clonotype: A read error may account for a junction end that differs from germline. The V gene is TRBV6-2 or TRBV6-3, the J gene TRBJ2-2, with a weak D call TRBD2 (5 bases). This CDR3 is 11 amino acids long. Germline lookup yields CDR1 MNHEY and CDR2 SVGEGT. CDR3 residues: CASTHTGELLF. The CDR3 nucleotides read TGTGCCAGCACCCACACCGGGGAGCTGCTTTTT.

Details on this clonotype: A much larger clone sits a single nucleotide away, making a read error possible. Since the CDR3 does not end with the conserved phenylalanine or tryptophan, this likely comes from a read error. The rearrangement links TRBV4-3 to TRBJ2-1, with D tentatively TRBD1 (5 bases). CDR3 length: 14 residues. Germline values: CDR1 LGHNA, CDR2 YSLEER. Trimming took 0 bases from V and 9 from J, leaving 12 bases between them. The CDR3 spells CASSQDGVRGEQFI. CDR3 nucleotides: TGCGCCAGCAGCCAAGATGGAGTAAGGGGTGAGCAGTTCATC.

J is TRBJ2-7 and V is TRBV21-1; the table's D call of TRBD2 was not tested on the DNA. TRBV21-1 is recorded as a pseudogene. The CDR3 spans 19 residues. The CDR3 DNA sequence: TGTGCCAGCAGCGAAAGGGGCAGCGGGAGCCATTCATGCCACTACGAGCTGTACTTC. Translation gives CASSERGSGSHSCHYELYF.

The table lists this clonotype with a few counts. This chain links TRBV2 with TRBJ2-3; 7 positions agree with TRBD1. CDR3 size: 15 residues. The junction had 10 bases not matched to a gene; V was cut back by 6 bases and J by 4 bases. From germline, CDR1 is SNHLY and CDR2 FYNNEI. DNA for the CDR3: TGTGCCAGCAGCGGAGACAGGGAAAAGGCAGATACGCAGTATTTT. Its translation is CASSGDREKADTQYF.

This chain uses TRBV10-3 with TRBJ2-5, with D uncertain. Germline V gene lookup returns CDR1 ENHRY and CDR2 SYGVKD. This CDR3 spans 14 amino acids. V shed 5 bases and J shed 3 bases, with 13 bases lying between them. The CDR3 DNA reads TGTGCCATCAGTCCTATAGTTGGAGAAGAGACCCAGTACTTC. Protein product: CAISPIVGEETQYF.

The chain uses TRBV5-6 and TRBJ2-1, with D tentatively TRBD2 (6 bases). CDR1 is SGHDT, CDR2 YYEEEE, per germline. The length of the CDR3 is 17 residues. V was pared by 1 base and J by 4 bases, with 18 bases between. Here the CDR3 DNA reads TGTGCCAGCAGCTTGCGCCCGGGGGTATTACTTTACAATGAGCAGTTCTTC. This sequence encodes CASSLRPGVLLYNEQFF.